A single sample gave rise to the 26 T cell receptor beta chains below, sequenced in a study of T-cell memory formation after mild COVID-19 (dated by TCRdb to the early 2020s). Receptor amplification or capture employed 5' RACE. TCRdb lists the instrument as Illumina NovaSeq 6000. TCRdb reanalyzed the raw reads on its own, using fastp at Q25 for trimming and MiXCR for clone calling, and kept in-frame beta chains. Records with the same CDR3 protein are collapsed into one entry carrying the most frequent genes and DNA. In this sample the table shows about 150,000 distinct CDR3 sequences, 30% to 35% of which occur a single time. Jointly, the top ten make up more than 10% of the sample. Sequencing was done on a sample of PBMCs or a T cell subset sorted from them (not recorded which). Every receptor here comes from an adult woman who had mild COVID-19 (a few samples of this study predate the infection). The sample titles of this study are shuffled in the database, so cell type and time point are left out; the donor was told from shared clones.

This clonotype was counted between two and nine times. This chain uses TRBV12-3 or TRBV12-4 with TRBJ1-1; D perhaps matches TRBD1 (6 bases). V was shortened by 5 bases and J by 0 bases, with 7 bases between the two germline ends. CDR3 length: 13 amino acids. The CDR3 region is CASSRGVNTEAFF. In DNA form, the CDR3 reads TGTGCCAGCAGTAGGGGGGTGAACACTGAAGCTTTCTTT.

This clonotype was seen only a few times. CDR3 in DNA: TGCAGTGCGAACATGATCGGCAGCGGGGCTTCCTACGAGCAGTACTTC. Translated, it gives CSANMIGSGASYEQYF. The chain is built from TRBV20-1 and TRBJ2-7, with TRBD2 matching over 7 bases. The CDR3 consists of 16 residues. Per the germline V gene, CDR1 is DFQATT and CDR2 is SNEGSKA (reference sequence). Germline trimming cut 6 bases from V and 1 base from J; bases unmatched to any gene: 15.

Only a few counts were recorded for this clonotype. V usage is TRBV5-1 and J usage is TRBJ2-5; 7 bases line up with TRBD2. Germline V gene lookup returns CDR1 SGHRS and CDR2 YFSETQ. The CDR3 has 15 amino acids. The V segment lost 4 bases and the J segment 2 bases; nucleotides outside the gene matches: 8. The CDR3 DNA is TGCGCCAGCAGCGCAGCCGGGGGACTACAAGAGACCCAGTACTTC. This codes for CASSAAGGLQETQYF. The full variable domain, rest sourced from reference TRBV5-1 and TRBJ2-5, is KAGVTQTPRYLIKTRGQQVTLSCSPISGHRSVSWYQQTPGQGLQFLFEYFSETQRNKGNFPGRFSGRQFSNSRSEMNVSTLELGDSALYLCASSAAGGLQETQYFGPGTRLLVL.

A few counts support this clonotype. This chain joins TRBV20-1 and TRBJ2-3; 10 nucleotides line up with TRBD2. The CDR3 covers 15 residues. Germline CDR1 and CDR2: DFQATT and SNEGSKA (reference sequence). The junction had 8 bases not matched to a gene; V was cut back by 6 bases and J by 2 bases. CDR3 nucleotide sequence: TGCAGTGCCGAAGCGGGGGGGCGAGCCACAGATACGCAGTATTTT. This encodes CSAEAGGRATDTQYF.

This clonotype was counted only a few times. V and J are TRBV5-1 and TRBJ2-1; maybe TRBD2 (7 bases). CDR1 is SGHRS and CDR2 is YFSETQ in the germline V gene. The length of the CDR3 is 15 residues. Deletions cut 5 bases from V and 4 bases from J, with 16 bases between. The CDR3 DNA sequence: TGCGCCAGCAGTAGGGGGGGGCAGGATTACAATGAGCAGTTCTTC. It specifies CASSRGGQDYNEQFF.

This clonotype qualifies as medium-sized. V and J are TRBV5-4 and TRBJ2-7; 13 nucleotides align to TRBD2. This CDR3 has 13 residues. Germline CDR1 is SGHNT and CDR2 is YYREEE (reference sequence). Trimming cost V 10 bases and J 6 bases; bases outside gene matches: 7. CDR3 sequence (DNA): TGTGCCTCCGGGACTAGCGGGACGATCGAGCAGTACTTC. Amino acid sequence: CASGTSGTIEQYF.

CDR3 residues: CASSQVTGRQETQYF. For the CDR3, the DNA is TGTGCCAGCAGCCAAGTGACAGGGCGGCAAGAGACCCAGTACTTC. The chain joins TRBV3-1 to TRBJ2-5, with TRBD1 matching 7 bases. The V segment lost 1 base and the J segment 2 bases; nucleotides outside the gene matches: 4. From germline, CDR1 is LGHDT and CDR2 YNNKEL (reference sequence). This CDR3 comprises 15 residues.

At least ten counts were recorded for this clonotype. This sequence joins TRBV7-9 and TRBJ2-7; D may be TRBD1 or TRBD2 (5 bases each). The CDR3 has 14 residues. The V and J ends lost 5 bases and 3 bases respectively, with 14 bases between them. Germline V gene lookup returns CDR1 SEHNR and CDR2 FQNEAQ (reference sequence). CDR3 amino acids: CASSLGTRSYEQYF. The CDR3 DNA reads TGTGCCAGCAGCCTCGGGACGCGTAGCTACGAGCAGTACTTC.

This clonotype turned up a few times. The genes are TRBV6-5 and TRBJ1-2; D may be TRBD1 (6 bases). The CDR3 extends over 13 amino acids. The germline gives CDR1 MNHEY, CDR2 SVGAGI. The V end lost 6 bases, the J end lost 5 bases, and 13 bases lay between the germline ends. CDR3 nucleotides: TGTGCCAGCAGACCACCCGGACAGTATGGCTACACCTTC. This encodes CASRPPGQYGYTF.

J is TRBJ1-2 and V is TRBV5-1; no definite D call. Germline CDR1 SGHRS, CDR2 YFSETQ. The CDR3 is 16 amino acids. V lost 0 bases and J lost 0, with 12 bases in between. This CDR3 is CASSLDGGSPNYGYTF. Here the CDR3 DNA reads TGCGCCAGCAGCTTGGACGGCGGTTCGCCTAACTATGGCTACACCTTC.

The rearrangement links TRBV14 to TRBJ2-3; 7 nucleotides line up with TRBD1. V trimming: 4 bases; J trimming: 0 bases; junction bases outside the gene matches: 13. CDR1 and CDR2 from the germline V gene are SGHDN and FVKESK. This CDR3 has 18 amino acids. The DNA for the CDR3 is TGTGCCAGCAGCCCTACCCCCGGGACAGATTTTAGCACAGATACGCAGTATTTT. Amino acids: CASSPTPGTDFSTDTQYF. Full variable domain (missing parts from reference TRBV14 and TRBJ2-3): EAGVTQFPSHSVIEKGQTVTLRCDPISGHDNLYWYRRVMGKEIKFLLHFVKESKQDESGMPNNRFLAERTGGTYSTLKVQPAELEDSGVYFCASSPTPGTDFSTDTQYFGPGTRLTVL.

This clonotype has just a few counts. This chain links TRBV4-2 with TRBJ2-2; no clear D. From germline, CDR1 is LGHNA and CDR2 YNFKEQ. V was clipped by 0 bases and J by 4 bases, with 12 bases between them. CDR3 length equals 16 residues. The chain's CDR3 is CASSQDGRGGTGELFF. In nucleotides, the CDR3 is TGTGCCAGCAGCCAAGACGGTCGCGGCGGCACCGGGGAGCTGTTTTTT.

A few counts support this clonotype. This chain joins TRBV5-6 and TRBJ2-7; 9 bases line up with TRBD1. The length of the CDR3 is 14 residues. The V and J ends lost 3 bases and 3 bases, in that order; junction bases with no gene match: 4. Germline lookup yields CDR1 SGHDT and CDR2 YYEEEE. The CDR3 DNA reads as TGTGCCAGCAGCTCACAGGGGGCAGGCTACGAGCAGTACTTC. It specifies CASSSQGAGYEQYF.

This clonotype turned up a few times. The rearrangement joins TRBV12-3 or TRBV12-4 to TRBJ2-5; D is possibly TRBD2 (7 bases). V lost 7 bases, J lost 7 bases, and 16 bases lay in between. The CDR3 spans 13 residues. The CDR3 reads CASTRGAFGTQYF. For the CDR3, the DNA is TGTGCCAGCACCCGGGGGGCCTTCGGGACCCAGTACTTC.

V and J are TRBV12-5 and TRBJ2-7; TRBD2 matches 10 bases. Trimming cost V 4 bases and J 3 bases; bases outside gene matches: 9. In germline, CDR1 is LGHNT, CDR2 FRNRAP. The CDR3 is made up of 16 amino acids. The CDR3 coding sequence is TGTGCTAGTGGTTCGGTACTAGCGGGACCCCACTACGAGCAGTACTTC. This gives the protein CASGSVLAGPHYEQYF.

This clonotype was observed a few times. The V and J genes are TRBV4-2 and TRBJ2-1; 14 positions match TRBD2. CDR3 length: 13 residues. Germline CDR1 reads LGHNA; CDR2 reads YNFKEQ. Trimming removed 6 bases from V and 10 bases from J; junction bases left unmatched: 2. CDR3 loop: CASRGLAGAEQFF. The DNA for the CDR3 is TGTGCCAGCAGGGGACTAGCGGGAGCCGAGCAGTTCTTC.

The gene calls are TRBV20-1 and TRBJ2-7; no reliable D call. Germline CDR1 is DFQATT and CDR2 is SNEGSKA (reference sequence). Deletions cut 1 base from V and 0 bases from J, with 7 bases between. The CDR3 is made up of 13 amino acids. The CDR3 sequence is CSARVSASYEQYF. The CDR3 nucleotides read TGCAGTGCTAGAGTATCCGCCTCCTACGAGCAGTACTTC.

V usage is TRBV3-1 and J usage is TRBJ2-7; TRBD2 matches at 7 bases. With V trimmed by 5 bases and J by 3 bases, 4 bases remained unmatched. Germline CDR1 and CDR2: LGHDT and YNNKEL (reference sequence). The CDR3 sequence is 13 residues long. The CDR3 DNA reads TGTGCCAGCAGCGGGGGGGGAAACTACGAGCAGTACTTC. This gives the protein CASSGGGNYEQYF.

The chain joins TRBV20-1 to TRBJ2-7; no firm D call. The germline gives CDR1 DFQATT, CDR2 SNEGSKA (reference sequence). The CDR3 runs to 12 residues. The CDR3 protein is CSAKGLDDEQYF. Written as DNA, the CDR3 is TGCAGCGCAAAGGGATTAGACGACGAGCAGTACTTC.

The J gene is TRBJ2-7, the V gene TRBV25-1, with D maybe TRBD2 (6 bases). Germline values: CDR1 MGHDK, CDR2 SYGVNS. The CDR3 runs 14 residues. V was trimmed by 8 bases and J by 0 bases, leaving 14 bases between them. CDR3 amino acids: CASATEGNSYEQYF. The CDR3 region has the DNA TGTGCCAGCGCAACGGAGGGAAACTCCTACGAGCAGTACTTC.

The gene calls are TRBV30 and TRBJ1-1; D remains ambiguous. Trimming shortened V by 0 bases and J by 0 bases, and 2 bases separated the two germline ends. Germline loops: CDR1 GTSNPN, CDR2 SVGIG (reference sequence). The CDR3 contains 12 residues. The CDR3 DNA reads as TGTGCCTGGAGTGTACTGAACACTGAAGCTTTCTTT. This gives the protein CAWSVLNTEAFF.

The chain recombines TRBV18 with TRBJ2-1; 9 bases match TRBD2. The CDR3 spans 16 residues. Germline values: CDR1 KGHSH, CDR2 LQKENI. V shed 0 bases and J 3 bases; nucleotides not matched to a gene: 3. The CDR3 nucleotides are TGTGCCAGCTCACCACCGCTAGCGGGGATCTACAATGAGCAGTTCTTC. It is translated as CASSPPLAGIYNEQFF.

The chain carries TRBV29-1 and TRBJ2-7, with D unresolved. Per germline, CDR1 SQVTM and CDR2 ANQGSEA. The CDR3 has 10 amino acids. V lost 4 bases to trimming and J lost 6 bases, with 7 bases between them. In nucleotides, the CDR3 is TGCAGCGTTGTCATCGCCGAGCAGTACTTC. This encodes CSVVIAEQYF.

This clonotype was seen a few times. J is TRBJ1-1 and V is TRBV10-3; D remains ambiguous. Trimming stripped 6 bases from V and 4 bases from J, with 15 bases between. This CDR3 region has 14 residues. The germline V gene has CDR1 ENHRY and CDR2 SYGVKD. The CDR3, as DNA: TGTGCCATCAGCCCTCCGGGAGAGGCCACTGAAGCTTTCTTT. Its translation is CAISPPGEATEAFF.

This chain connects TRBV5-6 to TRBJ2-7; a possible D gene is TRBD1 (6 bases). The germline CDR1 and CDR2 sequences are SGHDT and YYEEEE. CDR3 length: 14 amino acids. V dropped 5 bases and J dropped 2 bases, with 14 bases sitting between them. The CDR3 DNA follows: TGTGCCAGCAGTCCCATGACAGGTACCTACGAGCAGTACTTC. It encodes CASSPMTGTYEQYF.

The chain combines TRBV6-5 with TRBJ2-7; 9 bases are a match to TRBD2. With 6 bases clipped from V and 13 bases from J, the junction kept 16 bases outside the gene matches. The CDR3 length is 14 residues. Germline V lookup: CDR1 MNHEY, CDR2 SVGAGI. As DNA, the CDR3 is TGTGCCAGCAGAGGACTCCTTAGCGGGGGTTGGATATACTTC. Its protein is CASRGLLSGGWIYF.